The source of this TCR beta chain is a study of T cell repertoires in cytomegalovirus infection. CDR1 is MNHNY and CDR2 is SVGAGI in the germline V gene (reference sequence). The V segment lost 7 bases and the J segment 5 bases; nucleotides outside the gene matches: 3. This CDR3 is built from 13 residues. This clonotype was seen more than once but under ten times. TCRdb used MiXCR to reprocess the reads, holding one entry per CDR3 protein. Of approximately 500,000 distinct CDR3 sequences detected, approximately 17% appear once; the ten largest clones hold 20% to 30%. The chain employs TRBV6-6 and TRBJ2-2; TRBD2 matches at 8 bases. Sequencing was performed on CD8+ T cells from PBMCs. The clonotype originates from a human donor in good health (CMV status not recorded). Some clones in this sample may be carry-over from other donors' samples. The CDR3 loop reads CASTSGGTGELFF. The CDR3 DNA sequence: TGTGCCAGCACCTCGGGAGGGACCGGGGAGCTGTTTTTT.